This passage covers 7 T cell receptor beta chains from one sample sequenced in a study of cytomegalovirus exposure and HLA in healthy donors. The PCR contained 60 Vbeta and 13 Jbeta primers. Clones were read by immunoSEQ multiplex PCR, and TCRdb kept only the in-frame ones, dropping some. The data hold about 150,000 clones, with approximately 75% observed a single time. The source material was PBMCs. The origin of the receptors is a man between 18 and 35 years old in good health and CMV-seronegative.

This chain links TRBV18 with TRBJ1-5, with a possible D match to TRBD1 (5 bases). This CDR3 comprises 15 residues. Trimming left V 4 bases short and J 1 base short, with 11 bases between. The germline V gene encodes CDR1 KGHSH and CDR2 LQKENI. CDR3 protein: CASSLGQRSNQPQHF. The CDR3 nucleotides are TGTGCCAGCTCACTTGGACAAAGGAGCAATCAGCCCCAGCATTTT.

This clone was counted only a few times. The rearrangement links TRBV10-3 to TRBJ1-3; 7 bases match TRBD1. The J segment lost 3 bases and the V segment lost 4 bases, leaving 15 bases of the junction unmatched. Germline V CDR1 and CDR2: ENHRY, SYGVKD. The CDR3 has 18 residues. DNA for the CDR3: TGTGCCATCAGTGGGCTGGCAGGGGGTAGCAAGCTTGGAAACACCATATATTTT. This gives the protein CAISGLAGGSKLGNTIYF.

The chain couples TRBV29-1 to TRBJ1-1, with a tentative D call TRBD1 (5 bases). From germline, CDR1 is SQVTM and CDR2 ANQGSEA. Between the trimmed V and J ends, which lost 4 bases and 1 base, there was a span of 19 bases. The CDR3 has 16 residues. The CDR3 DNA follows: TGCAGCGTTGCCTTAGGGACTTTTAAGGGGAACACTGAAGCTTTCTTT. Its protein is CSVALGTFKGNTEAFF.

This rearrangement joins TRBV2 to TRBJ1-2; a possible D gene is TRBD1 (6 bases). Germline CDR1 and CDR2: SNHLY and FYNNEI. This CDR3 spans 15 amino acids. V was clipped by 6 bases and J by 8 bases, with 22 bases between them. The CDR3: CASRPISGVLKGYTF. The CDR3 DNA follows: TGTGCCAGCAGACCCATCTCAGGGGTACTAAAGGGCTACACCTTC.

The chain is built from TRBV5-1 and TRBJ1-1; 7 nucleotides agree with TRBD1. This CDR3 is built from 13 residues. Germline V gene sequence: CDR1 SGHRS, CDR2 YFSETQ. V gave up 4 bases and J gave up 6 bases; unmatched junction bases: 6. The CDR3 bases are TGCGCCAGCAGCCTGTACAGGGGCCCTGAAGCTTTCTTT. This codes for CASSLYRGPEAFF.

The chain joins TRBV4-1 to TRBJ1-1, with a tentative D call TRBD1 (6 bases). The CDR3 totals 12 residues. CDR1 is MGHRA, CDR2 YSYEKL, per germline. With 1 base removed from V and 8 bases from J, the gap between germline ends came to 8 bases. DNA for the CDR3: TGCGCCAGCAGCCAAGGCACAGGGGAAGCTTTCTTT. It specifies CASSQGTGEAFF.

This sequence joins TRBV7-2 and TRBJ2-5; perhaps TRBD2 as D (5 bases). The CDR3 has 15 amino acids. Germline V gene sequence: CDR1 SGHTA, CDR2 FQGNSA. V was clipped by 0 bases and J by 5 bases, with 13 bases between them. CDR3 sequence: CASSLARSPGETQYF. The CDR3, as DNA: TGTGCCAGCAGCTTAGCGCGGTCCCCGGGGGAGACCCAGTACTTC.